Listed below are T cell receptor beta chains from one sample, sequenced in a study of tumor T cells in aggressive B-cell lymphoma. Measured with immunoSEQ multiplex PCR; TCRdb has only the in-frame clones, and not every one. This sample carries about 11,000 clones, about 88% of them seen once, and the ten largest clones take roughly 2.4%. The sequenced material came from tumor tissue. The receptors come from an adult with diffuse large B cell lymphoma. Both conserved end residues are part of each CDR3. A D gene is named only where the DNA matches it firmly. Only some rows state a clone size, as once, few, many or a class for expanded clones.

j_call clone_size v_call d_call cdr3_aa cdr3_nt
TRBJ1-5 . TRBV4-1 . CASSQEGHGSMRPQHF TGCGCCAGCAGCCAAGAGGGTCACGGGTCTATGAGGCCCCAGCATTTT
TRBJ1-5 . TRBV19 TRBD1 CASSGGTGGVQPQHF TGTGCCAGTAGTGGAGGGACAGGAGGCGTTCAGCCCCAGCATTTT
TRBJ2-5 . TRBV7-9 . CASSFTETQYF TGTGCCAGCAGCTTTACTGAGACCCAGTACTTC
TRBJ2-7 . TRBV6-5 . CASSSQGQANYEQYF TGTGCCAGCAGTTCCCAGGGGCAGGCGAACTACGAGCAGTACTTC
TRBJ2-7 . TRBV5-4 . CASSEPPGLIIF TGTGCCAGCAGCGAGCCGCCGGGACTCATAATTTTC
TRBJ2-5 . TRBV5-1 . CASSLDWVGTQYF TGCGCCAGCAGCTTAGACTGGGTGGGGACCCAGTACTTC
TRBJ2-7 . TRBV5-4 TRBD2 CASSSRTSPHEQYF TGTGCCAGCAGCTCGAGGACTAGCCCCCACGAGCAGTACTTC
TRBJ1-1 . TRBV5-6 . CASSLGGEAFF TGTGCCAGCAGCTTGGGCGGGGAAGCTTTCTTT
TRBJ1-1 . TRBV18 . CASSPAGQATEAFF TGTGCCAGCTCACCAGCAGGGCAAGCCACTGAAGCTTTCTTT
TRBJ2-7 once TRBV4-2 . CASSQDAGVSSYEQYF TGTGCCAGCAGCCAAGATGCAGGGGTATCTTCCTACGAGCAGTACTTC
TRBJ2-7 . TRBV7-2 . CASSLRAGSSYEQYF TGTGCCAGCAGCTTACGCGCGGGTAGCTCCTACGAGCAGTACTTC
TRBJ2-5 . TRBV7-7 TRBD2 CASRVGTSSQTQYF TGTGCTAGCAGGGTCGGGACTAGCAGCCAGACCCAGTACTTC
TRBJ2-1 . TRBV28 TRBD1 CASSPRGSSSYNEQFF TGTGCCAGCAGTCCCAGGGGGTCTAGCTCCTACAATGAGCAGTTCTTC
TRBJ2-7 . TRBV19 TRBD2 CASSMSASGRNEQYF TGTGCCAGTAGTATGTCGGCTAGCGGGAGGAACGAGCAGTACTTC
TRBJ2-6 . TRBV11-2 . CASSLIAGFSSGANVLTF TGTGCCAGCAGCTTAATTGCAGGGTTTTCTTCTGGGGCCAACGTCCTGACTTTC
TRBJ2-3 . TRBV18 TRBD1 CASSPPNRQGNTRGHTDTQYF TGTGCCAGCTCACCACCGAATCGACAGGGGAATACGAGGGGGCACACAGATACGCAGTATTTT
TRBJ1-1 . TRBV7-2 . CASSLGAVTEAFF TGTGCCAGCAGCTTAGGGGCCGTCACTGAAGCTTTCTTT
TRBJ2-7 . TRBV7-2 . CASSWERVGGIYEQYF TGTGCCAGCAGCTGGGAGCGGGTAGGAGGGATCTACGAGCAGTACTTC
TRBJ2-1 once TRBV5-1 TRBD1 CASRTGQGYNEQFF TGCGCCAGCAGGACGGGACAGGGTTACAATGAGCAGTTCTTC
TRBJ2-7 . TRBV5-5 . CASSLAYEQYF TGTGCCAGCAGCTTGGCCTACGAGCAGTACTTC
TRBJ2-4 . TRBV28 . CASSLGGEVNIQYF TGTGCCAGCAGTCTTGGAGGGGAGGTCAACATTCAGTACTTC
TRBJ2-3 . TRBV27 . CASSFVTGLTDTQYF TGTGCCAGCAGTTTTGTGACAGGATTGACAGATACGCAGTATTTT
TRBJ2-7 . TRBV19 . CASSIWGGEQYF TGTGCCAGTAGTATATGGGGCGGCGAGCAGTACTTC
TRBJ2-1 . TRBV5-1 TRBD1 CASSVDRGFGNEQFF TGCGCCAGCAGCGTGGACAGGGGGTTTGGAAATGAGCAGTTCTTC
TRBJ2-1 . TRBV6-1 TRBD2 CASSALRLAGGVNEQFF TGTGCCAGCAGTGCCCTCCGACTAGCGGGAGGAGTAAATGAGCAGTTCTTC
TRBJ2-6 . TRBV4-3 . CASSQRVAGANVLTF TGCGCCAGCAGCCAACGGGTTGCTGGGGCCAACGTCCTGACTTTC
TRBJ2-2 . TRBV28 TRBD1 CASSLSTGATGDTGELFF TGTGCCAGCAGTTTATCAACGGGGGCGACAGGGGACACCGGGGAGCTGTTTTTT
TRBJ2-5 . TRBV7-9 . CASSFQRFGQETQYF TGTGCCAGCAGCTTCCAGCGTTTTGGACAAGAGACCCAGTACTTC
TRBJ1-2 . TRBV28 . CASTAGRNYGYTF TGTGCCAGCACGGCAGGAAGAAACTATGGCTACACCTTC
TRBJ1-4 . TRBV7-6 . CASSLVGGNNEKLFF TGTGCCAGCAGCTTAGTCGGGGGGAACAATGAAAAACTGTTTTTT
TRBJ2-3 . TRBV28 TRBD2 CASSPPRLAGGADTQYF TGTGCCAGCAGTCCACCACGACTAGCGGGAGGGGCAGATACGCAGTATTTT
TRBJ2-5 . TRBV5-1 . CASSFGGRARETQYF TGCGCCAGCAGCTTCGGAGGAAGAGCGAGAGAGACCCAGTACTTC
TRBJ2-7 . TRBV29-1 . CSVIDPRTYEQYF TGCAGCGTGATTGACCCGAGGACCTACGAGCAGTACTTC
TRBJ2-7 . TRBV28 TRBD1 CASSDRGHYEQYF TGTGCCAGCAGCGACAGGGGGCACTACGAGCAGTACTTC
TRBJ1-1 few TRBV2 . CASIPRGAFF TGTGCCAGCATCCCGCGGGGAGCTTTCTTT
TRBJ2-3 . TRBV4-2 . CASSQGEWRTSSIDTQYF TGTGCCAGCAGCCAAGGGGAATGGCGGACTTCTAGCATAGATACGCAGTATTTT
TRBJ2-7 . TRBV6-1 . CASSEGVRVVYEQYF TGTGCCAGCAGTGAAGGGGTCCGGGTAGTCTACGAGCAGTACTTC
TRBJ1-4 . TRBV4-3 . CASSPLAGLNEKLFF TGCGCCAGCAGCCCCCTAGCAGGACTTAATGAAAAACTGTTTTTT
TRBJ2-5 . TRBV7-9 TRBD2 CASSSPWTREETQYF TGTGCCAGCAGCTCCCCGTGGACTAGGGAGGAGACCCAGTACTTC
TRBJ2-7 . TRBV11-1 . CASSFRGIGSYEQYF TGTGCCAGCAGCTTCAGGGGTATCGGCTCCTACGAGCAGTACTTC
TRBJ1-1 . TRBV5-1 TRBD1 CASSYQGEYTEAFF TGCGCCAGCAGTTACCAGGGGGAGTACACTGAAGCTTTCTTT
TRBJ2-3 . TRBV7-9 TRBD2 CASGLAGRTDTQYF TGTGCCAGCGGCCTAGCGGGGCGCACAGATACGCAGTATTTT
TRBJ1-4 . TRBV28 . CASSFTRQNEKLFF TGTGCCAGCAGTTTCACGAGACAAAATGAAAAACTGTTTTTT
TRBJ2-2 . TRBV7-8 TRBD2 CASSLIAGGGTGELFF TGTGCCAGCAGCTTAATAGCGGGAGGCGGCACCGGGGAGCTGTTTTTT
TRBJ2-7 . TRBV19 TRBD1 CASSPRTGPYEQYF TGTGCCAGTAGTCCGAGGACAGGGCCCTACGAGCAGTACTTC
TRBJ2-7 . TRBV19 TRBD1 CASSATGTYEQYF TGTGCCAGTAGTGCGACAGGGACCTACGAGCAGTACTTC
TRBJ2-7 . TRBV4-2 . CASSQDAGVSSYEQYF TGTGCCAGCAGCCAAGATGCAGGGGTATCTTCCTACGAGCAGTACTTC
TRBJ2-1 . TRBV5-1 . CASSLGQYNEQFF TGCGCCAGCAGCCTCGGACAGTACAATGAGCAGTTCTTC
TRBJ2-6 few TRBV27 . CASSFGTTGANVLTF TGTGCCAGCAGTTTTGGGACAACTGGGGCCAACGTCCTGACTTTC
TRBJ2-2 . TRBV5-8 TRBD2 CASSSGLAVFSNTGELFF TGTGCCAGCAGCTCGGGACTAGCGGTTTTTTCGAACACCGGGGAGCTGTTTTTT
TRBJ2-2 . TRBV18 . CASSPNTAGELFF TGTGCCAGCTCACCGAATACCGCGGGGGAGCTGTTTTTT
TRBJ1-1 . TRBV5-4 . CASSLAPIVMEGGTEAFF TGTGCCAGCAGCTTGGCCCCGATCGTTATGGAAGGAGGCACTGAAGCTTTCTTT
TRBJ2-1 . TRBV23-1 . CASSQGGEQFF TGCGCCAGCAGTCAGGGAGGTGAGCAGTTCTTC
TRBJ1-3 . TRBV7-9 . CASSLGGESPLTIYF TGTGCCAGCAGCTTAGGGGGAGAATCTCCGCTCACCATATATTTT
TRBJ2-7 . TRBV6-5 TRBD2 CASSPRTSGRVEQYF TGTGCCAGCAGTCCTAGGACTAGCGGGAGGGTCGAGCAGTACTTC
TRBJ2-5 . TRBV5-3 . CARSLKLGRETQYF TGTGCCAGAAGCTTGAAGTTGGGGCGTGAGACCCAGTACTTC
TRBJ2-7 . TRBV19 . CATISTTVPYEQYF TGTGCCACCATCAGTACGACAGTACCCTACGAGCAGTACTTC
TRBJ2-6 . TRBV28 . CASSNRRESGANVLTF TGTGCCAGCAGTAATAGGAGAGAATCTGGGGCCAACGTCCTGACTTTC